The TCR beta chain described here comes from a study of response to subunit inactivated influenza vaccine. Study-level findings and limits: The authors suggested that few new T cells are recruited per seasonal influenza vaccination.

This clonotype was found many times. Its antigen is unidentified. Via MiXCR, TCRdb re-called the RT-PCR reads, giving one row per CDR3 protein. The profile shows 400,000 to 550,000 distinct CDR3 sequences, roughly 23% of them singletons. Per the germline V gene, CDR1 is ENHRY and CDR2 is SYGVKD. This CDR3 is built from 15 residues. V trimming: 7 bases; J trimming: 5 bases; junction bases outside the gene matches: 6. This chain uses TRBV10-3 with TRBJ2-2; 11 bases agree with TRBD2. The sample here was CD4+ T cells sorted from PBMCs, taken 5 to 6 days after vaccination. This TCR derives from a man aged 50-59 years who received an inactivated influenza vaccine. DNA of the CDR3: TGTGCCATCACTGGGACTAGCGGTCGAACCGGGGAGCTGTTTTTT. Its translation is CAITGTSGRTGELFF.